What follows are 15 T cell receptor beta chains derived from one specimen sequenced in a study of T cell repertoires in cytomegalovirus infection. TCRdb fed the reads into MiXCR, producing one record per CDR3 protein. The repertoire holds under 200,000 distinct CDR3 sequences, with 20% to 25% as singletons. Antigen specificity for these receptors is unknown. This specimen consisted of CD8+ T cells from cultured PBMCs, obtained from culture after CMV antigen stimulation. The source of these receptors is a human donor in good health (CMV status not recorded). Some clones in this sample may be carry-over from other donors' samples.

This chain connects TRBV6-6 to TRBJ2-7; TRBD2 is a possible D gene (5 bases). Germline CDR1 and CDR2: MNHNY and SVGAGI (reference sequence). There are 14 residues in the CDR3. The germline V and J ends were trimmed by 2 bases and 2 bases, with 10 bases remaining between them. Here the CDR3 reads CASSYGGGAYEQYF. CDR3 in DNA: TGTGCCAGCAGTTACGGCGGAGGTGCCTACGAGCAGTACTTC.

This sequence joins TRBV6-5 and TRBJ2-3, with D hard to call. V lost 6 bases and J 0 bases, leaving 10 bases between the germline ends. The CDR3 has 14 amino acids. The germline gives CDR1 MNHEY, CDR2 SVGAGI. This CDR3 reads CASRPTGSTDTQYF. The CDR3 nucleotides read TGTGCCAGCAGACCCACTGGGAGCACAGATACGCAGTATTTT.

The chain has TRBV7-8 and TRBJ1-5; unclear D gene. The CDR3 totals 14 residues. Germline-derived CDR1 and CDR2 are SGHVS and FQNEAQ. V gave up 2 bases and J gave up 4 bases, with 9 bases separating them. The CDR3 DNA reads as TGTGCCAGCAGCTTAAGCAGGTTTAATCAGCCCCAGCATTTT. Amino acids: CASSLSRFNQPQHF.

The chain employs TRBV7-9 and TRBJ1-1, with 8 bases fitting TRBD1. Germline CDR1 SEHNR, CDR2 FQNEAQ (reference sequence). The J segment lost 0 bases and the V segment lost 1 base, leaving 7 bases of the junction unmatched. The CDR3 totals 17 residues. DNA for the CDR3: TGTGCCAGCAGCTTAGATGTGTCAGGGGGCGTGAACACTGAAGCTTTCTTT. It yields the protein CASSLDVSGGVNTEAFF.

This clonotype was detected only a few times. This chain uses TRBV7-9 with TRBJ2-5, with 8 nucleotides matching TRBD1. The CDR3 runs to 13 residues. Germline values: CDR1 SEHNR, CDR2 FQNEAQ (reference sequence). J gave up 4 bases and V 6 bases, and 4 bases lay outside the gene matches. CDR3 residues: CASSSTGGETQYF. CDR3 in DNA: TGTGCCAGCAGTTCTACAGGGGGAGAGACCCAGTACTTC.

V is TRBV7-2 and J is TRBJ1-5; 7 nucleotides line up with TRBD1. Trimming cost V 2 bases and J 7 bases; bases outside gene matches: 8. Germline lookup yields CDR1 SGHTA and CDR2 FQGNSA. The CDR3 is 15 amino acids. This chain's CDR3 is CASSLNRGGEQPQHF. Here the CDR3 DNA reads TGTGCCAGCAGCTTAAACAGGGGAGGCGAGCAGCCCCAGCATTTT.

This clonotype was detected a few times. The chain combines TRBV4-3 with TRBJ1-1, with D uncertain. This CDR3 has 16 amino acids. CDR1 is LGHNA and CDR2 is YSLEER in the germline V gene. V shed 3 bases and J shed 1 base, with 15 bases lying between them. CDR3 sequence reads: CASSHDSGRQNTEAFF. In DNA, the CDR3 is TGCGCCAGCAGCCATGATTCCGGACGGCAGAACACTGAAGCTTTCTTT.

This chain uses TRBV27 with TRBJ1-2, with a tentative D call TRBD1 (5 bases). V lost 6 bases and J lost 13, with 21 bases in between. The CDR3 length is 13 residues. CDR1 is MNHEY and CDR2 is SMNVEV in the germline V gene (reference sequence). This CDR3 is CASRGRVGEPFTF. CDR3 nucleotides: TGTGCCAGCAGGGGCCGTGTGGGGGAGCCATTCACCTTC.

This clonotype has a handful of counts. The CDR3 region is CASSRSGGRADTQYF. CDR3 coding DNA: TGTGCCAGCAGCCGGAGCGGGGGGCGCGCAGATACGCAGTATTTT. J is TRBJ2-3 and V is TRBV7-6; TRBD2 matches 9 bases. This CDR3 has 15 residues. CDR1 and CDR2 from the germline V gene are SGHVS and FNYEAQ. The V segment lost 5 bases and the J segment 4 bases; nucleotides outside the gene matches: 7.

J is TRBJ1-1 and V is TRBV20-1; 10 positions agree with TRBD1. J was trimmed by 4 bases and V by 4 bases; bases with no gene match: 15. Germline V gene sequence: CDR1 DFQATT, CDR2 SNEGSKA (reference sequence). The CDR3 covers 17 residues. CDR3 amino acids: CSAIPGQGIFGGTEAFF. DNA of the CDR3: TGCAGTGCTATACCGGGACAGGGGATTTTTGGGGGCACTGAAGCTTTCTTT.

DNA of the CDR3: TGTGCCAGCAGTCGTGGGCCAAGCTCCTACAATGAGCAGTTCTTC. It is translated as CASSRGPSSYNEQFF. V gene TRBV6-1 combines with J gene TRBJ2-1; D remains unclear. Trimming shortened V by 5 bases and J by 0 bases, and 11 bases separated the two germline ends. CDR1 is MNHNS and CDR2 is SASEGT in the germline V gene. This CDR3 has 15 amino acids.

This chain links TRBV6-5 with TRBJ2-7; tentatively, D is TRBD2 (6 bases). Trimming cost V 0 bases and J 7 bases, with 16 bases left between them. The V gene's germline CDR1 is MNHEY and CDR2 SVGAGI. This CDR3 is 15 amino acids long. The CDR3 DNA is TGTGCCAGCAGTTACTCGCGGGGTGGCAAGGGTGAGCAGTACTTC. It specifies CASSYSRGGKGEQYF.

This clonotype was counted between two and nine times. The rearrangement uses TRBV12-3 or TRBV12-4 and TRBJ2-1; TRBD2 matches at 12 bases. V dropped 4 bases and J dropped 7; count of bases not matched to a gene: 5. The CDR3 extends over 15 amino acids. Written as DNA, the CDR3 is TGTGCCAGCAGTTCCCCTAGCGGGGGGGTTAATGAGCAGTTCTTC. Amino acids: CASSSPSGGVNEQFF.

The rearrangement links TRBV28 to TRBJ2-7; 11 bases map to TRBD1. The junction had 11 bases not matched to a gene; V was cut back by 6 bases and J by 4 bases. Germline V gives CDR1 MDHEN, CDR2 SYDVKM. CDR3 length equals 16 residues. Written as DNA, the CDR3 is TGTGCCAGCAGCCGACGAGGACAGGGGGCCGTGTACGAGCAGTACTTC. It specifies CASSRRGQGAVYEQYF.

CDR3 sequence: CAISDEVLSYEQYF. Written as DNA, the CDR3 is TGTGCCATCAGTGATGAGGTCCTTTCCTACGAGCAGTACTTC. The V gene is TRBV10-3, the J gene TRBJ2-7; D remains unclear. V was trimmed by 3 bases and J by 1 base, leaving 10 bases between them. There are 14 residues in the CDR3. From germline, CDR1 is ENHRY and CDR2 SYGVKD.